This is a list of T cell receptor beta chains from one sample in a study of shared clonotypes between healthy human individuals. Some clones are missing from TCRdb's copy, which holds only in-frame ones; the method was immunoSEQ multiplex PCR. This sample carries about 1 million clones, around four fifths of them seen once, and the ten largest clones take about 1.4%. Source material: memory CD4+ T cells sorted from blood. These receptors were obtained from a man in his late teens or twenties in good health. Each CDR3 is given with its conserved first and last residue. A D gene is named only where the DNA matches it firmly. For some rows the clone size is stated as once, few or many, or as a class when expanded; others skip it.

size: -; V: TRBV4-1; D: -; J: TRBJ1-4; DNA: TGCGCCAGCAGCCAAGATCGGGAGGGCATTATGCATGAAAAACTGTTTTTT; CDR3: CASSQDREGIMHEKLFF
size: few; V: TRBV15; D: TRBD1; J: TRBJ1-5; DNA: TGTGCCACCTGCTCTGGACAGGGGGCTAATCAGCCCCAGCATTTT; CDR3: CATCSGQGANQPQHF
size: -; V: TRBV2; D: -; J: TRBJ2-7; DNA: TGTGCCAGCAGTGAGTTATGGCAGTCAAAGGGGTTGGAGCAGTACTTC; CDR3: CASSELWQSKGLEQYF
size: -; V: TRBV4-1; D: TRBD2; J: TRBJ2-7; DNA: TGCGCCAGCAGCCAAGGTAGGGAGGGACCCGACTCCTACGAGCAGTACTTC; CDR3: CASSQGREGPDSYEQYF
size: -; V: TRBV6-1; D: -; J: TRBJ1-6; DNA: TGTGCCAGCATGGGGACCGGCTTAAGCACCCCCCTCCACTTT; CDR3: CASMGTGLSTPLHF
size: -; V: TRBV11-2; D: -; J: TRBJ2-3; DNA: TGTGCCAGCAGCTTTTTGGACACTAGCACAGATACGCAGTATTTT; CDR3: CASSFLDTSTDTQYF
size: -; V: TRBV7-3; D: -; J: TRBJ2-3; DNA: TGTGCCAGCAGCATTCTCACAGGAAATACGCAGTATTTT; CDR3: CASSILTGNTQYF
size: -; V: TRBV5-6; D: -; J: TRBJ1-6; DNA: TGTGCCAGCACTCCAGGAGCCGGGTCACCCCTCCACTTT; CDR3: CASTPGAGSPLHF
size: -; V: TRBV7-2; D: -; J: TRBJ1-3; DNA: TGTGCCAGCAGCTTAGATGTGGGGGGCTCTGGAAACACCATATATTTT; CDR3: CASSLDVGGSGNTIYF
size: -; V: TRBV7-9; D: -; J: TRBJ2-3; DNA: TGTGCCAGCAGCGCAGATGGACTTGACACAGATACGCAGTATTTT; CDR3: CASSADGLDTDTQYF
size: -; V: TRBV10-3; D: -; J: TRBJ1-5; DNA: TGTGCCATCAGTGCAGGGGCCGGCAATCAGCCCCAGCATTTT; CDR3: CAISAGAGNQPQHF
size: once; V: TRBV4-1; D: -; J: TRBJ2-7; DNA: TGCGCCAGCAGCCTCCGGGGCTTCGACAGCCCTTCCTACGAGCAGTACTTC; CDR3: CASSLRGFDSPSYEQYF
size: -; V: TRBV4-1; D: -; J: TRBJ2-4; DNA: TGCGCCAGCAGCCACAATCTTCCAGGGAAGGGAGCCAAAAACATTCAGTACTTC; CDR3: CASSHNLPGKGAKNIQYF
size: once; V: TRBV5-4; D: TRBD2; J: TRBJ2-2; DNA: TGTGCCAGCAGCTTACGGTGGCTAGCGGGAGGAACCGGGGAGCTGTTTTTT; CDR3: CASSLRWLAGGTGELFF
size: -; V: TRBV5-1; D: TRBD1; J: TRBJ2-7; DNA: TGCGCCAGCAGCCTATGGACAGGGACCTACGAGCAGTACTTC; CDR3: CASSLWTGTYEQYF
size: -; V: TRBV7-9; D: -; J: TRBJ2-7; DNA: TGTGCCAGCAGCCTCCCGGGGATCGCAACCTACGAGCAGTACTTC; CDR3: CASSLPGIATYEQYF
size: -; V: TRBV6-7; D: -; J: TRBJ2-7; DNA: TGTGCCAGCACCCCCGGGGGTTACTCCTACGAGCAGTACTTC; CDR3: CASTPGGYSYEQYF
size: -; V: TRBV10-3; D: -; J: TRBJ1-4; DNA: TGTGCCATCAGTGAGGCACTGGGGGATGAAAAACTGTTTTTT; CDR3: CAISEALGDEKLFF
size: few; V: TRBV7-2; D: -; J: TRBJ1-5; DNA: TGTGCCAGCAGCTTAGGAGGAGACGGCAATCAGCCCCAGCATTTT; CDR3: CASSLGGDGNQPQHF
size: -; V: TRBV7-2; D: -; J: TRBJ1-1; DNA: TGTGCCAGCAGCTTAGACCCCGCCTTATTGAACACTGAAGCTTTCTTT; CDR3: CASSLDPALLNTEAFF
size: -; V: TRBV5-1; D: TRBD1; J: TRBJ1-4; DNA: TGCGCCAGCAGCGTCACCGGGACAGGGAATGAAAAACTGTTTTTT; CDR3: CASSVTGTGNEKLFF
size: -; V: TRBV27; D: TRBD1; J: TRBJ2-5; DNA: TGTGCCAGCAGTGGGACAGGCCCCCAAGAGACCCAGTACTTC; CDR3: CASSGTGPQETQYF
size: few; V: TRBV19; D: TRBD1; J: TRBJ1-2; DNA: TGTGCCACCGAGGGACAGGGTTTAACGGCCTATGGCTACACCTTC; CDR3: CATEGQGLTAYGYTF
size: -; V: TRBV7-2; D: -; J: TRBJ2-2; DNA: TGTGCCAGCAGCTTAGAAGGGAAAGCCACCGGGGAGCTGTTTTTT; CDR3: CASSLEGKATGELFF